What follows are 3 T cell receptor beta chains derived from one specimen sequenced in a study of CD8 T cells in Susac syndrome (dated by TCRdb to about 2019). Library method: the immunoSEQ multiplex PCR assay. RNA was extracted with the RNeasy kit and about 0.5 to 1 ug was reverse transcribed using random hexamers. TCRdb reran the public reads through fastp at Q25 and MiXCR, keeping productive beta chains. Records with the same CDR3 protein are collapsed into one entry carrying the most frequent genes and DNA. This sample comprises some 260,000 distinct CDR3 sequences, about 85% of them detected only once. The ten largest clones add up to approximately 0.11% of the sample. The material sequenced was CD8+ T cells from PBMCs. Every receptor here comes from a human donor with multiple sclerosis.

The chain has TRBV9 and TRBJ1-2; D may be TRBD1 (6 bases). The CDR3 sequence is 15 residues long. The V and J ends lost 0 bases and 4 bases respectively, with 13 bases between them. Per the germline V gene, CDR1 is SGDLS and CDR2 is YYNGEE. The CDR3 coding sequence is TGTGCCAGCAGCGTAGTCGAGGGGGTCTTCTATGGCTACACCTTC. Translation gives CASSVVEGVFYGYTF.

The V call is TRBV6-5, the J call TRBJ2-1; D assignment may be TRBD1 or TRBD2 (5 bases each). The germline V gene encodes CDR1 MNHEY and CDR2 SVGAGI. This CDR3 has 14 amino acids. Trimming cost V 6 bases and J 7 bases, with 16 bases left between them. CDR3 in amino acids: CASRYRDRKNEQFF. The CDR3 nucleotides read TGTGCCAGCAGGTATCGGGACCGAAAGAATGAGCAGTTCTTC.

The CDR3: CASSRGTGQSNQPQHF. In DNA form, the CDR3 reads TGTGCCAGCAGTCGAGGGACAGGGCAGAGCAATCAGCCCCAGCATTTT. This rearrangement joins TRBV27 to TRBJ1-5, with 9 bases aligning to TRBD1. The J segment lost 1 base and the V segment lost 5 bases, leaving 6 bases of the junction unmatched. Germline V gene sequence: CDR1 MNHEY, CDR2 SMNVEV (reference sequence). CDR3 size: 16 residues.